The T cell receptor beta chain described here comes from a study of beta chain features in type 1 diabetes. The study's findings and limits: Shorter TCRB CDR3s, moderately but significantly so, marked every one of the four CD4+ subsets in Type 1 diabetes patients.

This clone was counted only a few times. The antigen is undetermined. Expressed TCRB transcripts were sequenced after all isolated RNA was converted to cDNA. The table came from immunoSEQ multiplex PCR; TCRdb's copy has only in-frame clones and leaves some out. The sample shows about 360,000 clones, around 13% of them seen only once. This CDR3 spans 15 amino acids. Trimming removed 1 base at V and 6 bases at J, with 13 bases between. Germline-derived CDR1 and CDR2 are MDHEN and SYDVKM. The sample taken for sequencing was naive CD4+ T cells from blood. The receptor's source is a man between 18 and 35 years old in good health. The V gene is TRBV28, the J gene TRBJ1-5, with D possibly TRBD1 on 6 matching bases. This chain's CDR3 is CASSLFGGRLQPQHF. For the CDR3, the DNA is TGTGCCAGCAGTTTATTCGGGGGGCGTCTTCAGCCCCAGCATTTT.